Listed below are T cell receptor beta chains from one sample, sequenced in a study of shared clonotypes between healthy human individuals. Assay used: immunoSEQ multiplex PCR; TCRdb lists only in-frame clones, some missing. The sample shows roughly 2 million clones, 90% to 97% of them seen only once. Material: naive CD4+ T cells sorted from blood. The source of these receptors is a man aged 18 to 35 in good health. CDR3s include the opening cysteine and the closing phenylalanine or tryptophan. The order of the fields is V gene, clone size, J gene, D gene, CDR3 protein, CDR3 DNA. D genes are given only for firm matches. Rows give clone size only sometimes, using once, few, many, or a class for an expanded clone.

V: TRBV4-3
size: NA
J: TRBJ1-4
D: TRBD1
CDR3: CASSLETGTEKLFF
DNA: TGCGCCAGCAGCCTCGAGACAGGGACAGAAAAACTGTTTTTT

V: TRBV6-1
size: NA
J: TRBJ1-2
D: NA
CDR3: CASSEGRAGDYGYTF
DNA: TGTGCCAGCAGTGAAGGGAGGGCTGGCGACTATGGCTACACCTTC

V: TRBV6-1
size: few
J: TRBJ1-2
D: NA
CDR3: CASTTGPAGDYGYTF
DNA: TGTGCCAGCACGACAGGCCCTGCCGGGGACTATGGCTACACCTTC

V: TRBV2
size: NA
J: TRBJ2-7
D: TRBD2
CDR3: CASTSGRATYEQYF
DNA: TGTGCCAGCACGAGCGGGAGGGCCACCTACGAGCAGTACTTC

V: TRBV5-1
size: once
J: TRBJ2-3
D: TRBD1
CDR3: CASSYRQGSDTQYF
DNA: TGCGCCAGCAGCTACCGACAGGGGTCAGATACGCAGTATTTT

V: TRBV4-3
size: NA
J: TRBJ2-2
D: NA
CDR3: CASSRAESNTGELFF
DNA: TGCGCCAGCAGCCGCGCGGAATCGAACACCGGGGAGCTGTTTTTT

V: TRBV2
size: once
J: TRBJ2-3
D: TRBD1
CDR3: CASSGKGGADTQYF
DNA: TGTGCCAGCAGTGGAAAAGGGGGCGCAGATACGCAGTATTTT

V: TRBV18
size: NA
J: TRBJ2-7
D: TRBD2
CDR3: CASSPRLAGASEQYF
DNA: TGTGCCAGCTCACCACGGCTAGCGGGAGCATCCGAGCAGTACTTC

V: TRBV5-4
size: once
J: TRBJ2-7
D: NA
CDR3: CASSSGTVSYEQYF
DNA: TGTGCCAGCAGCTCCGGGACGGTCTCCTACGAGCAGTACTTC

V: TRBV2
size: NA
J: TRBJ2-7
D: TRBD2
CDR3: CASSAGGLGEQYF
DNA: TGTGCCAGCAGTGCGGGAGGGCTGGGCGAGCAGTACTTC

V: TRBV10-3
size: NA
J: TRBJ2-5
D: TRBD2
CDR3: CAISDPVGLAGPETQYF
DNA: TGTGCCATCAGTGACCCCGTGGGGCTAGCGGGACCAGAGACCCAGTACTTC

V: TRBV5-6
size: NA
J: TRBJ1-1
D: NA
CDR3: CASSFGQPHIMNTEAFF
DNA: TGTGCCAGCAGCTTCGGCCAGCCTCACATCATGAACACTGAAGCTTTCTTT

V: TRBV9
size: NA
J: TRBJ2-3
D: TRBD2
CDR3: CASSPRTSGFTDTQYF
DNA: TGTGCCAGCAGCCCTCGGACTAGCGGGTTTACAGATACGCAGTATTTT

V: TRBV6-5
size: NA
J: TRBJ2-7
D: TRBD2
CDR3: CASTSPLAASYEQYF
DNA: TGTGCCAGCACTTCGCCTCTAGCGGCCTCCTACGAGCAGTACTTC

V: TRBV19
size: NA
J: TRBJ2-4
D: TRBD2
CDR3: CASGIEAGGTKNIQYF
DNA: TGTGCCAGTGGGATAGAAGCGGGAGGGACCAAAAACATTCAGTACTTC

V: TRBV10-3
size: NA
J: TRBJ2-5
D: NA
CDR3: CAISEREETQYF
DNA: TGTGCCATCAGTGAACGGGAAGAGACCCAGTACTTC

V: TRBV7-2
size: NA
J: TRBJ1-4
D: NA
CDR3: CASSLAAGTRGKLFF
DNA: TGTGCCAGCAGCTTAGCCGCCGGGACCCGGGGAAAACTGTTTTTT

V: TRBV18
size: NA
J: TRBJ1-1
D: NA
CDR3: CASSPAGRTEAFF
DNA: TGTGCCAGCTCACCAGCAGGGCGCACTGAAGCTTTCTTT

V: TRBV5-1
size: NA
J: TRBJ2-7
D: TRBD2
CDR3: CASSFGGVGTENF
DNA: TGCGCCAGCAGCTTTGGGGGGGTCGGCACCGAAAACTTC

V: TRBV7-9
size: NA
J: TRBJ2-7
D: NA
CDR3: CASSLGDRSFSYEQYF
DNA: TGTGCCAGCAGCTTGGGCGACAGGTCCTTCTCCTACGAGCAGTACTTC

V: TRBV5-4
size: NA
J: TRBJ1-2
D: TRBD1
CDR3: CASSDPRGTPYGYTF
DNA: TGTGCCAGCAGCGACCCCAGGGGGACGCCCTATGGCTACACCTTC

V: TRBV7-9
size: NA
J: TRBJ2-4
D: NA
CDR3: CASSLRAGTREAKNIQYF
DNA: TGTGCCAGCAGTTTACGCGCCGGGACCCGGGAGGCCAAAAACATTCAGTACTTC

V: TRBV5-6
size: NA
J: TRBJ1-2
D: NA
CDR3: CASSLGQGDYGYTF
DNA: TGTGCCAGCAGCTTAGGCCAGGGAGACTATGGCTACACCTTC

V: TRBV2
size: NA
J: TRBJ1-5
D: NA
CDR3: CASSERAGESNQPQHF
DNA: TGTGCCAGCAGTGAAAGGGCAGGGGAAAGCAATCAGCCCCAGCATTTT

V: TRBV7-3
size: NA
J: TRBJ2-1
D: TRBD1
CDR3: CASSPWTGPSNEQFF
DNA: TGTGCCAGCAGCCCTTGGACAGGGCCGAGTAATGAGCAGTTCTTC

V: TRBV13
size: NA
J: TRBJ2-7
D: TRBD2
CDR3: CASRSVGTSGSYEQYF
DNA: TGTGCCAGCAGGTCCGTCGGGACTAGCGGATCATACGAGCAGTACTTC

V: TRBV28
size: once
J: TRBJ2-2
D: TRBD1
CDR3: CASHLWPWTRRDRRPSANTGELFF
DNA: TGTGCCAGCCATCTCTGGCCGTGGACCCGAAGGGACAGGCGACCTAGTGCGAACACCGGGGAGCTGTTTTTT

V: TRBV7-8
size: NA
J: TRBJ2-2
D: TRBD2
CDR3: CASSLVAGDVTGELFF
DNA: TGTGCCAGCAGCTTAGTAGCGGGAGATGTCACCGGGGAGCTGTTTTTT

V: TRBV6-6
size: NA
J: TRBJ1-3
D: NA
CDR3: CASITGSRGNTIYF
DNA: TGTGCCAGCATTACCGGGAGCCGAGGAAACACCATATATTTT

V: TRBV19
size: NA
J: TRBJ2-3
D: NA
CDR3: CASSIQRQGSDTQYF
DNA: TGTGCCAGTAGTATTCAGCGGCAGGGGTCAGATACGCAGTATTTT

V: TRBV6-1
size: NA
J: TRBJ2-5
D: NA
CDR3: CASKGVGETQYF
DNA: TGTGCCAGCAAGGGGGTAGGAGAGACCCAGTACTTC

V: TRBV7-2
size: NA
J: TRBJ1-1
D: NA
CDR3: CASSSPLRLTEAFF
DNA: TGTGCCAGCAGCTCCCCCCTGCGGCTCACTGAAGCTTTCTTT

V: TRBV5-4
size: NA
J: TRBJ2-5
D: NA
CDR3: CASSLPLQETQYF
DNA: TGTGCCAGCAGCTTACCGCTACAAGAGACCCAGTACTTC

V: TRBV10-3
size: NA
J: TRBJ1-6
D: NA
CDR3: CAISVGQINSPLHF
DNA: TGTGCCATCAGTGTCGGACAGATTAATTCACCCCTCCACTTT

V: TRBV30
size: NA
J: TRBJ1-3
D: NA
CDR3: CAWAVGGSGNTIYF
DNA: TGTGCCTGGGCCGTGGGGGGCTCTGGAAACACCATATATTTT

V: TRBV11-3
size: NA
J: TRBJ2-1
D: TRBD2
CDR3: CASSQIAGSSLRFF
DNA: TGTGCCAGCAGCCAAATAGCGGGGTCTAGTCTGAGGTTCTTC

V: TRBV5-1
size: NA
J: TRBJ2-7
D: NA
CDR3: CASSLVRDTPDREQYF
DNA: TGCGCCAGCAGCTTGGTACGGGACACCCCTGATAGGGAGCAGTACTTC

V: TRBV19
size: NA
J: TRBJ1-5
D: NA
CDR3: CASSIPSPPPQHF
DNA: TGTGCCAGTAGTATCCCTTCGCCACCGCCCCAGCATTTT

V: TRBV27
size: once
J: TRBJ1-6
D: NA
CDR3: CASSLIDSPLHF
DNA: TGTGCCAGCAGTTTAATTGACTCACCCCTCCACTTT

V: TRBV27
size: NA
J: TRBJ2-5
D: TRBD1
CDR3: CASSSGQGGKETQYF
DNA: TGTGCCAGCAGTTCGGGACAGGGGGGTAAGGAGACCCAGTACTTC

V: TRBV2
size: NA
J: TRBJ2-4
D: NA
CDR3: CASLREAKNIQYF
DNA: TGTGCCAGTCTAAGGGAGGCCAAAAACATTCAGTACTTC

V: TRBV7-2
size: once
J: TRBJ2-3
D: TRBD1
CDR3: CASSLAPGTASDTQYF
DNA: TGTGCCAGCAGCTTAGCGCCGGGGACAGCCTCAGATACGCAGTATTTT

V: TRBV4-1
size: NA
J: TRBJ1-5
D: NA
CDR3: CASSQDGRNQPQHF
DNA: TGCGCCAGCAGCCAAGATGGGCGGAATCAGCCCCAGCATTTT

V: TRBV2
size: NA
J: TRBJ1-1
D: TRBD1
CDR3: CASSLTGAQREAFF
DNA: TGTGCCAGCAGTCTGACAGGGGCCCAACGGGAAGCTTTCTTT

V: TRBV11-2
size: NA
J: TRBJ1-1
D: NA
CDR3: CASSLSPGGTNTEAFF
DNA: TGTGCCAGCAGCTTATCTCCGGGGGGTACGAACACTGAAGCTTTCTTT

V: TRBV6-6
size: NA
J: TRBJ2-7
D: TRBD1
CDR3: CASMGEGQVYEQYF
DNA: TGTGCCAGCATGGGTGAGGGACAGGTCTACGAGCAGTACTTC

V: TRBV11-2
size: NA
J: TRBJ2-5
D: NA
CDR3: CASAPRGETQYF
DNA: TGTGCCAGCGCCCCCCGGGGAGAGACCCAGTACTTC

V: TRBV7-6
size: NA
J: TRBJ2-7
D: TRBD2
CDR3: CASSLETGLAGAYEQYF
DNA: TGTGCCAGCAGCTTGGAGACTGGACTAGCGGGAGCCTACGAGCAGTACTTC

V: TRBV6-1
size: NA
J: TRBJ1-6
D: NA
CDR3: CASRGVIGGTLHF
DNA: TGTGCCAGCAGGGGAGTGATAGGGGGAACCCTCCACTTT

V: TRBV11-2
size: once
J: TRBJ2-1
D: TRBD2
CDR3: CASSLGLAGPWNEQFF
DNA: TGTGCCAGCAGCTTAGGACTAGCGGGCCCGTGGAATGAGCAGTTCTTC

V: TRBV6-5
size: NA
J: TRBJ2-1
D: TRBD2
CDR3: CASRASGGDNEQFF
DNA: TGTGCCAGCAGGGCTAGCGGGGGGGACAATGAGCAGTTCTTC

V: TRBV11-2
size: NA
J: TRBJ1-2
D: NA
CDR3: CASSLGSRNYGYTF
DNA: TGTGCCAGCAGCTTAGGTAGCAGGAACTATGGCTACACCTTC

V: TRBV4-1
size: NA
J: TRBJ2-1
D: TRBD1
CDR3: CASSQDDRGYNEQFF
DNA: TGCGCCAGCAGCCAAGACGACAGGGGCTACAATGAGCAGTTCTTC